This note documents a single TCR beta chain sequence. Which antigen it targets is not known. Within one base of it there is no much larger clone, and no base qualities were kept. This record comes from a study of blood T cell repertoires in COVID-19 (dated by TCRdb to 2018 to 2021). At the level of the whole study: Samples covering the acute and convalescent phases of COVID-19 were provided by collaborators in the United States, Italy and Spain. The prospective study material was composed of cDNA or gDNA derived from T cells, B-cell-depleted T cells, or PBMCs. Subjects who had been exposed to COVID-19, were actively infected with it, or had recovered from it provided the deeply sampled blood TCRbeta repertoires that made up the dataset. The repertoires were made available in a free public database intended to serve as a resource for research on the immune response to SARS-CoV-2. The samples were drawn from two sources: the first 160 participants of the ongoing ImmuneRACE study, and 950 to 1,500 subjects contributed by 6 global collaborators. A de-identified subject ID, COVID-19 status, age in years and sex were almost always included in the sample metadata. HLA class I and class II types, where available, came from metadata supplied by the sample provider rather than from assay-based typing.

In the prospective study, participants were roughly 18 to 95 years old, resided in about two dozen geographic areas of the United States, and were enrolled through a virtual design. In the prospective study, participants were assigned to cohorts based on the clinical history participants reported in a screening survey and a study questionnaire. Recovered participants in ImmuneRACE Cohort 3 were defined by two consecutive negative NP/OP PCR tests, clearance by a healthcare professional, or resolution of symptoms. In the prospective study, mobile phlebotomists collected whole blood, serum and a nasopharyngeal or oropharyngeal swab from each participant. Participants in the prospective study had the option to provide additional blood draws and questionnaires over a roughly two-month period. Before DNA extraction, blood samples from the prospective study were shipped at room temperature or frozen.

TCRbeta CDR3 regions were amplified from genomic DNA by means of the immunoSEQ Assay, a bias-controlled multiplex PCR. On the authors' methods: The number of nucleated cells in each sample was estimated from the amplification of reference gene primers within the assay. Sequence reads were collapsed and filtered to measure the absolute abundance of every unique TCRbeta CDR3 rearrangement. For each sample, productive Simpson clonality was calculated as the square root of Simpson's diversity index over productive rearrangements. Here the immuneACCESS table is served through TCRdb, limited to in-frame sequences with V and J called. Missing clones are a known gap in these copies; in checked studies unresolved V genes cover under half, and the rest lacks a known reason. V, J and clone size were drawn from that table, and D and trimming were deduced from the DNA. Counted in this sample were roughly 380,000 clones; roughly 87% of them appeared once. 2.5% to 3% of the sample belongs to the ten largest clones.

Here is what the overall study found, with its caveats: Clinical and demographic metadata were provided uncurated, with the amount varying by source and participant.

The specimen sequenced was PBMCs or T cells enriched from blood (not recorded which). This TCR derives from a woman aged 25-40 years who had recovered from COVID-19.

The CDR3 corresponds to CASSLAREQYF. The base sequence is TGTGCCAGCAGCTTAGCTCGGGAGCAGTACTTC. This receptor chain uses TRBV7-2 and TRBJ2-7, with the D gene uncertain. The CDR3 measures 11 amino acids from cysteine to phenylalanine. The sequence is cut down to CDR3 DNA, 33 bases in frame from base 1. The germline V gene yields SGHTA for CDR1 and FQGNSA for CDR2. V is reduced by 0 bases and J by 7 bases, leaving a spacing of 4 bases between them.